The rows below give T cell receptor beta chains drawn from one sample of a study of T-cell memory formation after mild COVID-19. In TCRdb, the 5' RACE reads were re-called with MiXCR into one record per CDR3 protein. The profile shows 130,000 to 150,000 distinct CDR3 sequences, 6% to 7% of them singletons. Material: PBMCs or a T cell subset sorted from them (not recorded which). The receptors stem from an adult woman who had mild COVID-19 (a few samples of this study predate the infection). Cell type and time point are not known. Both conserved end residues are part of each CDR3. Fields, in order: D gene, J gene, clone size, V gene, CDR3 protein, CDR3 DNA. The D gene is left open where the match is weak. Size is stated for part of the rows, as once, few or many counts, or as a class when the clone is expanded.

>TRBD1|TRBJ1-2|NA|TRBV5-1
CASSARQGMDGYTF
TGCGCCAGCAGCGCAAGACAGGGGATGGATGGCTACACCTTC
>NA|TRBJ2-1|NA|TRBV2
CASSDRIGYNEQFF
TGTGCCAGCAGTGACAGGATTGGCTACAATGAGCAGTTCTTC
>NA|TRBJ1-4|many|TRBV12-3/TRBV12-4
CASSFRPGKEKLFF
TGTGCCAGCAGTTTTCGGCCAGGGAAGGAAAAACTGTTTTTT
>TRBD1|TRBJ2-7|few|TRBV5-4
CASSSADRGRLDEQYF
TGTGCCAGCAGCTCAGCTGACAGGGGGCGTTTGGACGAGCAGTACTTC
>NA|TRBJ2-7|NA|TRBV5-1
CASSPEGGSGEQYF
TGCGCCAGCAGCCCTGAAGGGGGATCGGGCGAGCAGTACTTC
>NA|TRBJ2-4|few|TRBV6-5
CASRRDSLAKNIQYF
TGTGCCAGCAGACGGGACTCCTTAGCCAAAAACATTCAGTACTTC
>NA|TRBJ2-1|NA|TRBV29-1
CSVQTSSYNEQFF
TGCAGCGTCCAGACTAGCTCCTACAATGAGCAGTTCTTC
>NA|TRBJ2-1|NA|TRBV11-2
CASSQGPASGEQFF
TGTGCCAGCAGCCAAGGGCCAGCCTCGGGTGAGCAGTTCTTC
>TRBD2|TRBJ2-2|NA|TRBV7-2
CASSSGTSGIKGELFF
TGTGCCAGCAGCTCTGGGACTAGCGGGATCAAAGGGGAGCTGTTTTTT
>NA|TRBJ2-5|few|TRBV4-1
CASSQSVLSVETQYF
TGCGCCAGCAGCCAATCTGTCCTTAGCGTCGAGACCCAGTACTTC
>NA|TRBJ2-7|few|TRBV3-1
CASSQQAYTYEQYF
TGTGCCAGCAGCCAGCAGGCGTACACCTACGAGCAGTACTTC
>TRBD1|TRBJ1-2|NA|TRBV7-2
CASQSGTGGAFGYTF
TGTGCCAGCCAGTCCGGGACAGGGGGCGCGTTTGGCTACACCTTC
>NA|TRBJ1-2|NA|TRBV5-4
CASSLVGMGNYGYTF
TGTGCCAGCAGCTTGGTCGGGATGGGTAACTATGGCTACACCTTC
>NA|TRBJ2-5|NA|TRBV5-4
CASSLGPDSKSTQYF
TGTGCCAGCAGCTTGGGGCCGGACAGCAAGAGTACCCAGTACTTC
>TRBD1|TRBJ2-7|NA|TRBV12-3/TRBV12-4
CASSHTGGEQYF
TGTGCCAGCAGTCACACAGGGGGCGAGCAGTACTTC
>TRBD2|TRBJ2-7|many|TRBV2
CASSEARLAGGSSYEQYF
TGTGCCAGCAGTGAAGCGAGACTAGCGGGGGGGAGCTCCTACGAGCAGTACTTC
>NA|TRBJ2-2|many|TRBV7-2
CASSLGLAGTGELFF
TGTGCCAGCAGCTTAGGCCTAGCCGGCACCGGGGAGCTGTTTTTT
>NA|TRBJ1-1|NA|TRBV14
CASSGMNGGRAFF
TGTGCCAGCAGCGGGATGAATGGGGGAAGAGCTTTCTTT
>NA|TRBJ2-5|NA|TRBV29-1
CSVGSGSETQYF
TGCAGCGTTGGCTCAGGATCTGAGACCCAGTACTTC
>NA|TRBJ2-5|NA|TRBV9
CASSVALTVAETQYF
TGTGCCAGCAGCGTAGCTTTGACAGTCGCAGAGACCCAGTACTTC
>NA|TRBJ1-2|many|TRBV12-3/TRBV12-4
CASSLKRNSGYGYTF
TGTGCCAGCAGTTTGAAACGTAACAGTGGATATGGCTACACCTTC
>NA|TRBJ1-6|NA|TRBV19
CASSKGQGNSPLHF
TGTGCCAGTAGTAAGGGTCAAGGCAATTCACCCCTCCACTTT
>NA|TRBJ2-7|many|TRBV20-1
CSAPSPASWYEQYF
TGCAGTGCTCCCTCCCCGGCTAGCTGGTACGAGCAGTACTTC
>NA|TRBJ2-5|once|TRBV14
CASSRAQLGTQYF
TGTGCCAGCAGCCGGGCCCAGCTGGGGACCCAGTACTTC
>NA|TRBJ2-3|many|TRBV5-1
CASSSRPDGDTQYF
TGCGCCAGCAGCTCGAGACCCGATGGGGATACGCAGTATTTT
>NA|TRBJ2-5|many|TRBV7-7
CASSLTAQETQYF
TGTGCCAGCAGCTTAACGGCACAAGAGACCCAGTACTTC
>NA|TRBJ1-5|many|TRBV6-5
CSSSSGRLTDQPQHF
TGTTCCAGCAGTTCCGGAAGGCTGACGGATCAGCCCCAGCATTTT
>TRBD2|TRBJ2-5|many|TRBV7-2
CASSPSRPLAGQETQYF
TGTGCCAGCAGCCCCAGCCGGCCACTAGCGGGACAAGAGACCCAGTACTTC
>TRBD1|TRBJ1-2|many|TRBV4-3
CASSQDQSWTGGNGYTF
TGCGCCAGCAGCCAAGATCAAAGTTGGACAGGGGGCAATGGCTACACCTTC
>NA|TRBJ1-4|NA|TRBV6-1
CASSEARAAGGKLFF
TGTGCCAGCAGTGAAGCGAGGGCAGCCGGAGGAAAACTGTTTTTT
>NA|TRBJ2-3|many|TRBV7-2
CATTNPTDTQYF
TGTGCCACCACCAACCCAACAGATACGCAGTATTTT
>TRBD2|TRBJ2-3|many|TRBV7-2
CASSTWGLAGDTQYF
TGTGCCAGCAGCACCTGGGGACTAGCGGGAGATACGCAGTATTTT
>TRBD1|TRBJ1-2|many|TRBV24-1
CATSASGQIYGYTF
TGTGCCACCAGTGCCTCGGGACAGATCTATGGCTACACCTTC
>NA|TRBJ2-5|many|TRBV3-1
CASSIRQKGETQYF
TGTGCCAGCTCGATAAGACAAAAAGGGGAGACCCAGTACTTC
>TRBD1|TRBJ1-1|many|TRBV20-1
CRVTGGTEAFF
TGCAGGGTGACAGGGGGCACTGAAGCTTTCTTT
>NA|TRBJ2-7|NA|TRBV6-6
CASSMSGRVNEQYF
TGTGCCAGCAGTATGTCAGGGAGAGTTAACGAGCAGTACTTC
>NA|TRBJ1-2|NA|TRBV20-1
CSATRPRRNYGYTF
TGCAGTGCTACCCGACCCAGGAGGAACTATGGCTACACCTTC
>NA|TRBJ2-7|many|TRBV6-1
CASSLTGSYEQYF
TGTGCCAGCAGCTTGACAGGCTCCTACGAGCAGTACTTC
>NA|TRBJ2-7|NA|TRBV5-1
CASSLDGRSYEQYF
TGCGCCAGCAGCTTGGATGGCAGGTCTTACGAGCAGTACTTC
>NA|TRBJ1-1|NA|TRBV4-3
CASSQWAKDTEAFF
TGCGCCAGCAGCCAATGGGCGAAGGACACTGAAGCTTTCTTT
>TRBD1|TRBJ2-7|many|TRBV5-1
CASSLRQGDASQYF
TGCGCCAGCAGCTTGAGACAGGGGGACGCTTCGCAGTACTTC
>NA|TRBJ1-4|many|TRBV15
CATSREGVTASNEKLFF
TGTGCCACCAGCAGAGAGGGGGTGACAGCGTCCAATGAAAAACTGTTTTTT
>NA|TRBJ2-1|few|TRBV11-3
CASSTGDEQFF
TGTGCCAGCAGTACTGGGGATGAGCAGTTCTTC
>TRBD1|TRBJ1-3|few|TRBV12-3/TRBV12-4
CASSLSAGGGNTIYF
TGTGCCAGCAGTTTGTCAGCAGGGGGTGGAAACACCATATATTTT
>NA|TRBJ2-1|many|TRBV6-4
CASSTKLTRQGGGGSGNEQFF
TGTGCCAGCAGCACCAAATTGACAAGACAAGGGGGTGGCGGGAGTGGCAATGAGCAGTTCTTC
>NA|TRBJ2-1|NA|TRBV20-1
CSARDQGFSYNEQFF
TGCAGTGCTAGAGATCAGGGTTTCTCCTACAATGAGCAGTTCTTC
>TRBD2|TRBJ2-2|many|TRBV4-2
CASSQEASGGFTGELFF
TGTGCCAGCAGCCAAGAGGCTAGCGGGGGGTTTACCGGGGAGCTGTTTTTT
>TRBD2|TRBJ2-7|many|TRBV5-1
CASSLVPGGSGSYEQYF
TGCGCCAGCAGCTTGGTTCCGGGGGGGTCCGGTTCCTACGAGCAGTACTTC
>TRBD1|TRBJ1-1|many|TRBV12-3/TRBV12-4
CASRRQGSSVTEAFF
TGTGCCAGCAGGCGACAGGGGTCGTCGGTCACTGAAGCTTTCTTT
>NA|TRBJ1-2|few|TRBV12-3/TRBV12-4
CASSFRPHYGYTF
TGTGCCAGCAGTTTTCGCCCACACTATGGCTACACCTTC
>NA|TRBJ2-5|NA|TRBV11-2
CASSPVETQYF
TGTGCCAGCAGCCCGGTAGAGACCCAGTACTTC
>NA|TRBJ1-6|NA|TRBV7-6
CASSLVSPGDSPLHF
TGTGCCAGCAGCTTAGTGTCTCCTGGGGATTCACCCCTCCACTTT
>TRBD2|TRBJ2-2|many|TRBV6-1
CASRKLAGGDTGELFF
TGTGCCAGCAGGAAACTAGCGGGGGGGGACACCGGGGAGCTGTTTTTT
>NA|TRBJ2-7|many|TRBV5-6
CASSLGQNYEQYF
TGTGCCAGCAGCTTGGGCCAGAACTACGAGCAGTACTTC
>NA|TRBJ2-2|few|TRBV3-1
CASSPLTGSPNTGELFF
TGTGCCAGCAGCCCGTTAACAGGATCTCCGAACACCGGGGAGCTGTTTTTT
>NA|TRBJ1-2|few|TRBV5-6
CASSFARANYGYTF
TGTGCCAGCAGCTTCGCCAGGGCTAACTATGGCTACACCTTC
>NA|TRBJ1-6|few|TRBV5-1
CASSLGLARSSYNSPLHF
TGCGCCAGCAGCTTGGGGCTGGCCAGGAGCTCCTATAATTCACCCCTCCACTTT
>NA|TRBJ2-1|many|TRBV10-3
CAISEGFRGPYNEQFF
TGTGCCATCAGTGAGGGTTTTCGGGGCCCCTACAATGAGCAGTTCTTC
>NA|TRBJ2-4|many|TRBV12-3/TRBV12-4
CASSQRGLAKNIQYF
TGTGCCAGCAGTCAACGGGGCCTAGCCAAAAACATTCAGTACTTC